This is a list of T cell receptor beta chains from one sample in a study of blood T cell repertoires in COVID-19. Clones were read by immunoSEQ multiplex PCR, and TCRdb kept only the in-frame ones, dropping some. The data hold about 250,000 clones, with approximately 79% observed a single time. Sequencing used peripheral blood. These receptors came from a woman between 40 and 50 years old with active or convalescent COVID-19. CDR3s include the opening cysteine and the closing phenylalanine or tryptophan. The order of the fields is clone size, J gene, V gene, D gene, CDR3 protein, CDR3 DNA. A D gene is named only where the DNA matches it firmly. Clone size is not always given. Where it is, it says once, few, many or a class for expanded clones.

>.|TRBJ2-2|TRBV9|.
CASSVVTRPGAGELFF
TGTGCCAGCAGCGTAGTGACGCGTCCGGGGGCCGGGGAGCTGTTTTTT
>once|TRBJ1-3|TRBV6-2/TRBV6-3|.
CASSYAGMSGNTIYF
TGTGCCAGCAGTTACGCAGGGATGTCGGGAAACACCATATATTTT
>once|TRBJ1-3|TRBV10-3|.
CATSANSGNTIYF
TGTGCCACCTCAGCGAACTCTGGAAACACCATATATTTT
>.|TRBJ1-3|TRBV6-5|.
CASSYQGSGNTIYF
TGTGCCAGCAGTTATCAGGGGAGCGGAAACACCATATATTTT
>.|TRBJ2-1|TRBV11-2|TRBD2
CASSSPRMGGGHGEQFF
TGTGCCAGCAGCTCACCGAGGATGGGCGGGGGGCACGGTGAGCAGTTCTTC
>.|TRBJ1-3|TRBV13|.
CASNGRGGNTIYF
TGTGCCAGCAACGGAAGGGGTGGAAACACCATATATTTT
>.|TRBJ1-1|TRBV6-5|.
CASRDSASPKAFF
TGTGCCAGCAGAGACAGTGCTTCTCCAAAAGCTTTCTTT
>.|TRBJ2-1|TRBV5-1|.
CASSGGTANEQFF
TGCGCCAGCAGCGGGGGGACAGCCAATGAGCAGTTCTTC
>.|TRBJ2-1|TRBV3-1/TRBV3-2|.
CASSQDPATTSYNEQFF
TGTGCCAGCAGCCAAGACCCCGCTACCACCTCCTACAATGAGCAGTTCTTC
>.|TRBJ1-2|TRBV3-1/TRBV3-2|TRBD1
CASSTRTGRVYGYTF
TGTGCCAGCAGCACCCGGACAGGGAGGGTCTATGGCTACACCTTC
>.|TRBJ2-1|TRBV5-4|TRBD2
CASRSSGGDGTYNEQFF
TGTGCCAGCCGGTCTAGCGGGGGAGATGGCACCTACAATGAGCAGTTCTTC
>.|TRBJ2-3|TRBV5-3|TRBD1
CARSLSPDRGLKDTQYF
TGTGCCAGAAGCTTGAGCCCCGACAGGGGGCTAAAAGATACGCAGTATTTT
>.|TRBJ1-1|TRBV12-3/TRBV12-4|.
CASSLPGGTEAFF
TGTGCCAGCAGTTTACCCGGGGGCACTGAAGCTTTCTTT
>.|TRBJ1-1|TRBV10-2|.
CASMEQPNTEAFF
TGCGCCAGCATGGAACAGCCAAACACTGAAGCTTTCTTT
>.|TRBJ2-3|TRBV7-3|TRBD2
CASSSSGGATGDTQYF
TGTGCCAGCAGCTCTAGCGGGGGGGCAACCGGAGATACGCAGTATTTT
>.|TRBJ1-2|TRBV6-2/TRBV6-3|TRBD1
CASSYSGQTYGYTF
TGTGCCAGCAGTTATTCGGGACAGACCTATGGCTACACCTTC
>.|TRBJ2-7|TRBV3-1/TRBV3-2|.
CASSQNPGPYEQYF
TGTGCCAGCAGCCAGAATCCGGGTCCCTACGAGCAGTACTTC
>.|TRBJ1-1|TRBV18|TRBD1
CASSPNRGPDTEAFF
TGTGCCAGCTCACCTAACAGGGGTCCGGACACTGAAGCTTTCTTT
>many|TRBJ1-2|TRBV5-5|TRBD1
CASSLEARGRNPGDGYTF
TGTGCCAGCAGCTTGGAGGCCAGGGGGCGAAACCCTGGGGATGGCTACACCTTC
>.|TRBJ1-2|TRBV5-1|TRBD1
CASKDRGGTYGYTF
TGCGCCAGCAAGGACAGGGGAGGGACCTATGGCTACACCTTC
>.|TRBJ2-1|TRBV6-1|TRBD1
CASSDQGQHNEQFF
TGTGCCAGCAGTGACCAGGGACAGCACAATGAGCAGTTCTTC
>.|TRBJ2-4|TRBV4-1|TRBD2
CASSQELAGGRYIQYF
TGCGCCAGCAGCCAAGAACTAGCGGGGGGACGATACATTCAGTACTTC
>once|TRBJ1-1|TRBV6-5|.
CASSSRTAGEAFF
TGTGCCAGCAGTTCGCGGACAGCCGGTGAAGCTTTCTTT